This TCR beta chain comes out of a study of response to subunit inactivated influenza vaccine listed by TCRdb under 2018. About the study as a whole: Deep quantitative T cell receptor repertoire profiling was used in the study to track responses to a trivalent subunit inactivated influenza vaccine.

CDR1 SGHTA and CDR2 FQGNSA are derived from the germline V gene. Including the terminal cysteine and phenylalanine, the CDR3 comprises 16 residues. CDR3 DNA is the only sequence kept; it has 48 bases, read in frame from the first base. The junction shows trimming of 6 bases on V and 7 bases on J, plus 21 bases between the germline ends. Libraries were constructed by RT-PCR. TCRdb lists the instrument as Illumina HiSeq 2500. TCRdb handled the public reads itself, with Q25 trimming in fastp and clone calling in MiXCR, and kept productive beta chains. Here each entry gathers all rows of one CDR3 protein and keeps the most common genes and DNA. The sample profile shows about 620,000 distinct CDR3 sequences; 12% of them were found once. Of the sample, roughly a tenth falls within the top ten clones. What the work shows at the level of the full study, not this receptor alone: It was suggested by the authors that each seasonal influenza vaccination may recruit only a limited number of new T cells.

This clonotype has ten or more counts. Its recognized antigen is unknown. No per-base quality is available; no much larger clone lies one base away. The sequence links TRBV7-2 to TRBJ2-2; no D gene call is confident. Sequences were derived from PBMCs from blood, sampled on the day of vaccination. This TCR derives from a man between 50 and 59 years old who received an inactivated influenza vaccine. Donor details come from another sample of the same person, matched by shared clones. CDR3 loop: CASSSSDLGLIGELFF. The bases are TGTGCCAGCAGTTCCTCTGACTTAGGGTTGATCGGGGAGCTGTTTTTT. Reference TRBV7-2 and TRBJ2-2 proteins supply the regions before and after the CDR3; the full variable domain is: GAGVSQSPSNKVTEKGKDVELRCDPISGHTALYWYRQSLGQGLEFLIYFQGNSAPDKSGLPSDRFSAERTGGSVSTLTIQRTQQEDSAVYLCASSSSDLGLIGELFFGEGSRLTVL.